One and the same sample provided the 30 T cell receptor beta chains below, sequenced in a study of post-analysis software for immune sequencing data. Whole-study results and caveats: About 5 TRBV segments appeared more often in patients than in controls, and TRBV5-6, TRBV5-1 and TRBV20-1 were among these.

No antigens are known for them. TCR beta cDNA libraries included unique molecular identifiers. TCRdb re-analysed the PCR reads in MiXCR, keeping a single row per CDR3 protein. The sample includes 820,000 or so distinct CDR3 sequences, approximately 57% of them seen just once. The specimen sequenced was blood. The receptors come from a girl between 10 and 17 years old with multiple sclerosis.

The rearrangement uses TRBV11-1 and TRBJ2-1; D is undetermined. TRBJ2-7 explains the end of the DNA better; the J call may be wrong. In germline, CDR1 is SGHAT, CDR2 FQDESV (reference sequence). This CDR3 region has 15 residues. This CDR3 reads CASSLTRRGINEQYF. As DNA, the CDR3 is TGTGCCAGCAGCTTAACCAGGCGTGGGATCAATGAGCAGTACTTC.

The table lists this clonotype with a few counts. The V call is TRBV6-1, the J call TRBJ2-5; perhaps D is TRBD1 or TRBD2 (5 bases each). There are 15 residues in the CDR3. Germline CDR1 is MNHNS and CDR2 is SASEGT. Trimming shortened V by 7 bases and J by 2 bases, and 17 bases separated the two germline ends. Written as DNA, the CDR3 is TGTGCCAGCAAGCCCCCGGGACCTTCTCAAGAGACCCAGTACTTC. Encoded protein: CASKPPGPSQETQYF.

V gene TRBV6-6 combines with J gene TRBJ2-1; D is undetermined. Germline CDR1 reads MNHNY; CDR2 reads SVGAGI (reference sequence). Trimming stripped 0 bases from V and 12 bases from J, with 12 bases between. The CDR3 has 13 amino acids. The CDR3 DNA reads TGTGCCAGCAGTTACTCAGTTAGCCAACTGCAGTTCTTC. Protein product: CASSYSVSQLQFF.

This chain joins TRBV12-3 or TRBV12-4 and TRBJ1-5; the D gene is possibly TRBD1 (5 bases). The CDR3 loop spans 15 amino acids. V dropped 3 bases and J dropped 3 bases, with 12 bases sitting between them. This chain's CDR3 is CASSFGQGDNQPQHF. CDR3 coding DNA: TGTGCCAGCAGTTTCGGTCAGGGAGACAATCAGCCCCAGCATTTT.

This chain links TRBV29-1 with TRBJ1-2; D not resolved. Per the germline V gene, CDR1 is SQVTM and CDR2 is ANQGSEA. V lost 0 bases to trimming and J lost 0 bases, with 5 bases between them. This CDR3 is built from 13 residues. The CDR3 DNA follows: TGCAGCGTTGAAGAGGGAACTAACTATGGCTACACCTTC. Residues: CSVEEGTNYGYTF. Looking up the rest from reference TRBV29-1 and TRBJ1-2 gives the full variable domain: SAVISQKPSRDICQRGTSLTIQCQVDSQVTMMFWYRQQPGQSLTLIATANQGSEATYESGFVIDKFPISRPNLTFSTLTVSNMSPEDSSIYLCSVEEGTNYGYTFGSGTRLTVV.

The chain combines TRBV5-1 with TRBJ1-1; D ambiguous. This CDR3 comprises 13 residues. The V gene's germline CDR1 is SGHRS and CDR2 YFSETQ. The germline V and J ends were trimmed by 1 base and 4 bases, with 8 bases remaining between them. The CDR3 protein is CASSLFQGTEAFF. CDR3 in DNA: TGCGCCAGCAGCTTGTTCCAAGGCACTGAAGCTTTCTTT.

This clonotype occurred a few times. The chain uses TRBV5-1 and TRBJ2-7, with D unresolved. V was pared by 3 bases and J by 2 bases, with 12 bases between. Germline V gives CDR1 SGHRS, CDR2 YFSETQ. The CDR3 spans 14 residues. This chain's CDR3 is CASSSGGSPYEQYF. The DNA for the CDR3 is TGCGCCAGCAGCTCGGGCGGCAGTCCCTACGAGCAGTACTTC.

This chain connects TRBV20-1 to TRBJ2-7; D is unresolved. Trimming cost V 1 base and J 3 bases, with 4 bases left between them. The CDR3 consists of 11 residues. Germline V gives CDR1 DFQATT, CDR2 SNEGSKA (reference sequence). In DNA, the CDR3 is TGCAGTGCTAGAGGGTACTACGAGCAGTACTTC. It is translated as CSARGYYEQYF.

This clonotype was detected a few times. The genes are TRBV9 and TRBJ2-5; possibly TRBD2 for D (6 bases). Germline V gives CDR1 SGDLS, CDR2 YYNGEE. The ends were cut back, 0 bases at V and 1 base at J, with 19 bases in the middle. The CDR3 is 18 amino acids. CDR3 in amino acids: CASSVDAGRAQSQETQYF. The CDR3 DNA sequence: TGTGCCAGCAGCGTAGACGCGGGACGCGCGCAATCCCAAGAGACCCAGTACTTC.

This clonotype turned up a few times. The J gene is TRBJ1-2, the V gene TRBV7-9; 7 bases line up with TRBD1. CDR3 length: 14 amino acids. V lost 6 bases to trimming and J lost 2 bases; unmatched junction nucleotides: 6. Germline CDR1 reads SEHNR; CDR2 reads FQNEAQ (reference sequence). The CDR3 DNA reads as TGTGCCAGCAGATCGGGGGACAGCAACTATGGCTACACCTTC. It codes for CASRSGDSNYGYTF. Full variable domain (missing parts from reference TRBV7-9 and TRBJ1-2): DTGVSQNPRHKITKRGQNVTFRCDPISEHNRLYWYRQTLGQGPEFLTYFQNEAQLEKSRLLSDRFSAERPKGSFSTLEIQRTEQGDSAMYLCASRSGDSNYGYTFGSGTRLTVV.

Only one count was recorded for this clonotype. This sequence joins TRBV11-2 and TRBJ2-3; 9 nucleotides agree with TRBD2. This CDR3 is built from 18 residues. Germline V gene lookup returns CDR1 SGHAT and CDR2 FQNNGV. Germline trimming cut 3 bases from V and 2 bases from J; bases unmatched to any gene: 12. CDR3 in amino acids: CASSFGLQAGGHTDTQYF. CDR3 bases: TGTGCCAGCAGCTTCGGACTTCAAGCGGGGGGCCACACAGATACGCAGTATTTT.

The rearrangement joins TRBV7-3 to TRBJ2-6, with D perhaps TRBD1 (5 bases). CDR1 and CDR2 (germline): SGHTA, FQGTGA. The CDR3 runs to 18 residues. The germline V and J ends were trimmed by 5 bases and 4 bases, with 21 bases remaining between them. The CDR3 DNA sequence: TGTGCCAGCAGCCGTAGGCCAGGGCCATCTGACGGGGCCAACGTCCTGACTTTC. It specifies CASSRRPGPSDGANVLTF.

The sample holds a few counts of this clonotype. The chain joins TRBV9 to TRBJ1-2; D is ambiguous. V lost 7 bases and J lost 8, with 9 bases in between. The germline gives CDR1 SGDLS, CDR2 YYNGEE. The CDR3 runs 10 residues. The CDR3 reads CASGSQGYTF. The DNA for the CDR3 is TGTGCCAGCGGGTCACAGGGCTACACCTTC.

The DNA for the CDR3 is TGTGCCAGCAGCTTGGCCCCCGCAAGCCATTCCTACGAGCAGTACTTC. Amino acids: CASSLAPASHSYEQYF. This chain links TRBV5-6 with TRBJ2-7; D is ambiguous. CDR1 and CDR2 (germline): SGHDT, YYEEEE. Trimming took 0 bases from V and 1 from J, leaving 14 bases between them. The CDR3 extends over 16 amino acids.

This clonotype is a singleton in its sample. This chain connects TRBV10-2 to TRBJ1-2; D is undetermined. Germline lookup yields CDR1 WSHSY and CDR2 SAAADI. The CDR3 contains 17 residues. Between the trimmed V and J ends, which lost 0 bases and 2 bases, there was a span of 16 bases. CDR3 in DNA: TGCGCCAGCAGTGAGTCTGGGTCAGGAAAGCGGAACTATGGCTACACCTTC. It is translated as CASSESGSGKRNYGYTF.

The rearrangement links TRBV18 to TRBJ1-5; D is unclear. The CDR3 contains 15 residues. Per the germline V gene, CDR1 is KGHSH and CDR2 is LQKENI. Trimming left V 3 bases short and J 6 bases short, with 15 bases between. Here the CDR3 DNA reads TGTGCCAGCTCACCGGGTCATATGGTAGGTCAGCCCCAGCATTTT. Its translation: CASSPGHMVGQPQHF.

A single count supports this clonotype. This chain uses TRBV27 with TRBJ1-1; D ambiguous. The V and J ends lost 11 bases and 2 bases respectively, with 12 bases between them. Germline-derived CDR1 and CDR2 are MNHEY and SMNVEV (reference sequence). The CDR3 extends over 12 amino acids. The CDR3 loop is CAQMGGNTEAFF. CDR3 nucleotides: TGTGCCCAGATGGGTGGAAACACTGAAGCTTTCTTT.

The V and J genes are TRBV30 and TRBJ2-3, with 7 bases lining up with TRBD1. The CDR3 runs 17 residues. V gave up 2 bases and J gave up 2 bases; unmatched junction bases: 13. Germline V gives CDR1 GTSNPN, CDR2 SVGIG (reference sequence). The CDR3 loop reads CAWSPDLRGSNTDTQYF. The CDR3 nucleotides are TGTGCCTGGAGTCCAGACCTCAGGGGGTCGAACACAGATACGCAGTATTTT.

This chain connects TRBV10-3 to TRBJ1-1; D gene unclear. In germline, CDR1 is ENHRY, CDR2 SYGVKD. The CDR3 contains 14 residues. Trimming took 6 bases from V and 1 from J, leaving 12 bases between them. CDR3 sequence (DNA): TGTGCCATCAGCATCTCCACGGAGAACACTGAAGCTTTCTTT. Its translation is CAISISTENTEAFF.

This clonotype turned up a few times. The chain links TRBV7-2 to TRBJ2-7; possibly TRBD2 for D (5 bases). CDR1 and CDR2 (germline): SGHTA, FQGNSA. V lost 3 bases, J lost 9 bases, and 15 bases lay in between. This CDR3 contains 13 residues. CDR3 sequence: CASSFEVLGGQYF. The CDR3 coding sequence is TGTGCCAGCAGCTTCGAGGTCCTTGGAGGGCAGTACTTC.

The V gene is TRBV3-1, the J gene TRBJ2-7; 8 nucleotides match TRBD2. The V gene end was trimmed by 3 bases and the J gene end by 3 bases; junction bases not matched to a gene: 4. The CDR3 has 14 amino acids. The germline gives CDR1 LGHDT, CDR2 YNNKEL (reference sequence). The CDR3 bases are TGTGCCAGCAGCCAGCCGGGAGGGTACTACGAGCAGTACTTC. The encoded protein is CASSQPGGYYEQYF.

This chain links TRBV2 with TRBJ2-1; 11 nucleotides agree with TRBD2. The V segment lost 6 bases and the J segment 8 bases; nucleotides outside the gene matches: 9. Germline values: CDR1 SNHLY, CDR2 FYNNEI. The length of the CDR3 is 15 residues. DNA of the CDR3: TGTGCCAGCAGGGAAATAGCGGGGGGGCCCCATGAGCAGTTCTTC. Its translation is CASREIAGGPHEQFF.

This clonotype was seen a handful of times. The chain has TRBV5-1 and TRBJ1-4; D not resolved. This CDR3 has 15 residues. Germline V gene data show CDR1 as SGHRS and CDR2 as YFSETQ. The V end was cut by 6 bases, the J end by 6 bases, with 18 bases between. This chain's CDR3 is CASNLAAREDEKLFF. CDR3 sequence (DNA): TGCGCCAGCAACTTAGCGGCTAGGGAGGATGAAAAACTGTTTTTT.

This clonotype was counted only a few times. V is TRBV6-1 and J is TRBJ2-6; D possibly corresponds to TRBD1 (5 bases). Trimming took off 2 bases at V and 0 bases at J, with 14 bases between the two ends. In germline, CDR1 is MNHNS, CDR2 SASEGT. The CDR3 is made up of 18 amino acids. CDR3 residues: CASSEHPGFSSGANVLTF. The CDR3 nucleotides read TGTGCCAGCAGTGAACATCCAGGGTTCAGCTCTGGGGCCAACGTCCTGACTTTC.

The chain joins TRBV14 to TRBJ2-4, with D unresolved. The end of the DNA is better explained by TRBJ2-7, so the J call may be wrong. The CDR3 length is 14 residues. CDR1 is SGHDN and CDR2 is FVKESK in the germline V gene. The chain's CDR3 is CASSPTTLRHEQYF. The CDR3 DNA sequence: TGTGCCAGCAGCCCCACTACCCTCAGGCACGAGCAGTACTTC.

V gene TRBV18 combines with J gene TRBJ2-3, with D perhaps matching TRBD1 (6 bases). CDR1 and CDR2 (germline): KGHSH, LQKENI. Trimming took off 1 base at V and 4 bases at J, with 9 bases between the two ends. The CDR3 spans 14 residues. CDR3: CASSPRTEPDTQYF. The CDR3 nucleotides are TGTGCCAGCTCACCACGGACAGAACCAGATACGCAGTATTTT.

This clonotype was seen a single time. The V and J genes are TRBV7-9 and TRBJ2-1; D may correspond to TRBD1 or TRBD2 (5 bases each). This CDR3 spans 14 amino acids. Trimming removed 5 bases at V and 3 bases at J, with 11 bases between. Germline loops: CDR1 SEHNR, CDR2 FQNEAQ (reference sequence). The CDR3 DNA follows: TGTGCCAGCAGCCATGGGGGTAACTACAATGAGCAGTTCTTC. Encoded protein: CASSHGGNYNEQFF.

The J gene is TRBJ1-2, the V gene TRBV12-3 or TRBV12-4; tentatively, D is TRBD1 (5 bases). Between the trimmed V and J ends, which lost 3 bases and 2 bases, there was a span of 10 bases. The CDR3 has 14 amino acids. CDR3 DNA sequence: TGTGCCAGCAGTTTTCGGGCAGGGAACTATGGCTACACCTTC. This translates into CASSFRAGNYGYTF.

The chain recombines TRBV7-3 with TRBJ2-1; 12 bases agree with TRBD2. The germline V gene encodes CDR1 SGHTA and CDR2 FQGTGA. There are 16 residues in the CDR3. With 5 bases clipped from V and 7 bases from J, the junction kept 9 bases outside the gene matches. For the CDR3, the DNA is TGTGCCAGCAGCCCCCGGCCCGGACTAGCGGGGAATGAGCAGTTCTTC. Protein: CASSPRPGLAGNEQFF.

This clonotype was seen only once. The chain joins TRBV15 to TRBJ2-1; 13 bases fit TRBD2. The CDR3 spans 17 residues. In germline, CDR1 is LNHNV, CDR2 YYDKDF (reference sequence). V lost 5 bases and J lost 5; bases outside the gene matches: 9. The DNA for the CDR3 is TGTGCCACCAGCCACCTCTTACTAGCGGGAGGGGACAATGAGCAGTTCTTC. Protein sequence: CATSHLLLAGGDNEQFF.